The rows below give T cell receptor beta chains drawn from one sample of a study of regulatory T cells. Clones were read by immunoSEQ multiplex PCR, and TCRdb kept only the in-frame ones, dropping some. This sample has about 15,000 clones, with roughly nine tenths found just once. The sample comprised CD8+ T cells sorted from blood. The source is a person aged 18 to 30 with CD3G deficiency. Each CDR3 is given with its conserved first and last residue. D genes are given only for firm matches. Clone sizes are given selectively: once, few, many, or a class where the clone is expanded.

>NA|TRBV6-1|NA|TRBJ1-6
CASSDGDGYSPLHF
TGTGCCAGCAGTGATGGGGACGGTTATTCACCCCTCCACTTT
>once|TRBV7-8|NA|TRBJ2-5
CASSLNGPTEYQETQYF
TGTGCCAGCAGCTTAAATGGGCCTACAGAGTACCAAGAGACCCAGTACTTC
>NA|TRBV18|NA|TRBJ2-6
CASSLPGANVLTF
TGTGCCAGCTCACTCCCCGGGGCCAACGTCCTGACTTTC
>NA|TRBV9|TRBD1|TRBJ1-2
CASSPWTGDYGYTF
TGTGCCAGCAGCCCCTGGACAGGGGATTATGGCTACACCTTC
>NA|TRBV6-1|TRBD1|TRBJ1-6
CASRGIGTGYSPLHF
TGTGCCAGCAGGGGGATCGGGACAGGGTATTCACCCCTCCACTTT
>NA|TRBV30|TRBD2|TRBJ2-2
CAWSSPSVERGGRVNTGELFF
TGTGCCTGGAGTTCCCCTTCGGTAGAGCGGGGGGGCAGGGTAAACACCGGGGAGCTGTTTTTT
>NA|TRBV6-1|NA|TRBJ1-1
CASSEGQPREAFF
TGTGCCAGCAGTGAAGGACAGCCCCGAGAGGCTTTCTTT
>NA|TRBV9|NA|TRBJ1-4
CASSNYDSHYDGLFF
TGTGCCAGCAGCAATTACGACAGCCATTACGACGGTCTGTTTTTT
>NA|TRBV7-9|TRBD2|TRBJ2-1
CASSLGLAVMDEQFF
TGTGCCAGCAGCTTAGGACTAGCGGTAATGGATGAGCAGTTCTTC
>NA|TRBV2|TRBD2|TRBJ2-5
CASLAGGRGSQETQYF
TGTGCCAGCCTAGCGGGGGGCCGTGGGAGTCAAGAGACCCAGTACTTC
>NA|TRBV7-8|NA|TRBJ1-5
CASSLGGEAQHF
TGTGCCAGCAGCTTAGGCGGGGAGGCCCAGCATTTT
>NA|TRBV28|TRBD1|TRBJ1-2
CASSGTVGSGYTF
TGTGCCAGTTCCGGGACAGTGGGCAGCGGCTACACCTTC
>NA|TRBV6-1|TRBD1|TRBJ1-2
CASSEDRDRGLYGYTF
TGTGCCAGCAGTGAAGACCGGGACAGGGGCCTCTATGGCTACACCTTC
>NA|TRBV2|NA|TRBJ2-3
CASSEAVGFLLDTQYF
TGTGCCAGCAGTGAAGCGGTAGGCTTCCTGCTCGATACGCAGTATTTT
>NA|TRBV6-1|NA|TRBJ1-5
CASSLRHQPQHF
TGTGCCAGCAGTTTAAGACATCAGCCCCAGCATTTT
>NA|TRBV7-9|NA|TRBJ2-5
CASSGRDSGETQYF
TGTGCCAGCAGCGGCCGGGACTCCGGGGAGACCCAGTACTTC
>few|TRBV23-1|NA|TRBJ2-1
CASTPPGTKKQFF
TGCGCCAGCACCCCCCCCGGGACAAAAAAGCAGTTCTTC
>few|TRBV6-1|TRBD1|TRBJ1-1
CASSGNPSTGGTEAFF
TGTGCCAGCAGTGGAAACCCTTCGACAGGGGGCACTGAAGCTTTCTTT
>NA|TRBV11-2|NA|TRBJ2-7
CASSEDQAAYF
TGTGCCAGCAGTGAGGACCAGGCGGCGTACTTC
>NA|TRBV19|TRBD1|TRBJ1-2
CASTPTGGSYGYTF
TGTGCCAGTACCCCGACAGGGGGCAGCTATGGCTACACCTTC
>once|TRBV27|NA|TRBJ2-7
CASSFGATYEQYF
TGTGCCAGCAGTTTCGGCGCTACCTACGAGCAGTACTTC
>NA|TRBV30|NA|TRBJ2-7
CASDSGLLYEQYF
TGTGCCAGCGACAGTGGTTTGCTCTACGAGCAGTACTTC
>once|TRBV4-1|TRBD1|TRBJ2-5
CASSPGQDFQETQYF
TGCGCCAGCAGCCCCGGACAGGACTTCCAAGAGACCCAGTACTTC
>NA|TRBV21-1|NA|TRBJ2-7
CASNHCWDGSYEQYF
TGTGCCAGCAACCATTGCTGGGACGGATCCTACGAGCAGTACTTC
>once|TRBV7-9|TRBD2|TRBJ2-1
CASSSGLAVYNEQFF
TGTGCCAGCAGCTCAGGACTAGCGGTCTACAATGAGCAGTTCTTC
>NA|TRBV9|TRBD2|TRBJ2-5
CASSPPSGGPQETQYF
TGTGCCAGCAGCCCCCCTAGCGGGGGTCCCCAAGAGACCCAGTACTTC
>once|TRBV7-3|NA|TRBJ2-7
CASSPLRKTRLSYEQYF
TGTGCCAGCAGCCCCCTCCGGAAGACTCGACTTTCATACGAGCAGTACTTC
>NA|TRBV7-6|TRBD1|TRBJ1-6
CASSLKPRDRGHNSPLHF
TGTGCCAGCAGCTTAAAACCGAGGGACAGGGGTCACAATTCACCCCTCCACTTT
>NA|TRBV6-6|NA|TRBJ1-5
CASSKNREVGNQPQHF
TGTGCCAGCAGCAAGAACAGGGAAGTGGGCAATCAGCCCCAGCATTTT
>NA|TRBV2|TRBD2|TRBJ2-7
CAFSGATLASYEQYF
TGTGCCTTCAGCGGGGCAACACTTGCCTCCTACGAGCAGTACTTC
>once|TRBV5-1|NA|TRBJ2-7
CASGLGVSYEQYF
TGCGCCAGCGGACTTGGGGTATCCTACGAGCAGTACTTC
>few|TRBV28|TRBD1|TRBJ1-2
CASSPPGQGVDNGYTF
TGTGCCAGCAGTCCCCCCGGACAGGGAGTGGATAATGGCTACACCTTC
>NA|TRBV12-5|NA|TRBJ1-2
CASGPPDGDYGYTF
TGTGCTAGTGGTCCCCCAGACGGTGACTATGGCTACACCTTC
>NA|TRBV7-9|TRBD1|TRBJ1-2
CATPPPGTGGVAGYGYTF
TGTGCCACCCCGCCCCCCGGGACAGGGGGAGTTGCGGGCTATGGCTACACCTTC
>few|TRBV6-1|NA|TRBJ2-7
CASSEGPGTYEQYF
TGTGCCAGCAGTGAGGGCCCCGGGACCTACGAGCAGTACTTC
>NA|TRBV7-8|NA|TRBJ1-1
CASSLLPYTEAFF
TGTGCCAGCAGCTTACTGCCGTACACTGAAGCTTTCTTT
>NA|TRBV20-1|NA|TRBJ2-1
CRNYPNEQFF
TGCAGAAACTACCCCAATGAGCAGTTCTTC
>once|TRBV28|TRBD2|TRBJ2-7
CASSPQAGVAYEQYF
TGTGCCAGCAGTCCCCAAGCGGGAGTTGCCTACGAGCAGTACTTC
>NA|TRBV6-5|NA|TRBJ1-5
CASRISSNQPQHF
TGTGCCAGCAGAATATCTAGCAATCAGCCCCAGCATTTT
>NA|TRBV5-6|NA|TRBJ1-2
CASSPYPLGAGSDYGYTF
TGTGCCAGCAGCCCTTATCCCTTAGGAGCAGGGAGCGACTATGGCTACACCTTC
>NA|TRBV9|TRBD2|TRBJ2-3
CASSVDGAGGGTDTQYF
TGTGCCAGCAGCGTAGACGGGGCAGGCGGGGGTACAGATACGCAGTATTTT
>once|TRBV19|TRBD1|TRBJ1-6
CASSKRDRLGANSPLHF
TGTGCCAGTAGTAAACGGGACAGGCTGGGCGCAAATTCACCCCTCCACTTT
>NA|TRBV5-6|TRBD1|TRBJ2-7
CASSGIDRVESGYEQYF
TGTGCCAGCAGCGGCATAGACAGGGTGGAGAGTGGGTACGAGCAGTACTTC
>NA|TRBV19|NA|TRBJ1-2
CASSMDALPDYGYTF
TGTGCCAGTAGTATGGATGCCCTACCCGACTATGGCTACACCTTC
>NA|TRBV2|NA|TRBJ1-1
CASEDTEAFF
TGTGCCAGCGAGGACACTGAAGCTTTCTTT
>NA|TRBV6-5|TRBD1|TRBJ1-1
CASSLTPGQGVEAFF
TGTGCCAGCAGTCTTACCCCAGGACAGGGCGTTGAAGCTTTCTTT
>NA|TRBV7-4|NA|TRBJ2-3
CATGLTVSTDTQYF
TGTGCCACGGGATTGACGGTCAGCACAGATACGCAGTATTTT
>NA|TRBV2|NA|TRBJ2-7
CASSGTLERTYEQYF
TGTGCCAGCAGTGGGACCCTAGAGAGGACATACGAGCAGTACTTC
>NA|TRBV28|NA|TRBJ1-1
CASSKTLNTEAFF
TGTGCCAGCAGTAAAACTTTGAACACTGAAGCTTTCTTT
>NA|TRBV7-6|TRBD2|TRBJ2-7
CASSSSSGSPYEQYF
TGTGCCAGCAGCTCTTCTAGCGGGTCTCCCTACGAGCAGTACTTC
>few|TRBV5-1|NA|TRBJ2-7
CASSTTGTQQYF
TGCGCCAGCAGCACCACAGGGACTCAGCAGTACTTC
>NA|TRBV4-1|NA|TRBJ1-1
CASSQEGRDTEAFF
TGCGCCAGCAGCCAAGAGGGCAGGGACACTGAAGCTTTCTTT
>once|TRBV7-8|NA|TRBJ2-1
CASSLAPDEQFF
TGTGCCAGCAGCTTAGCGCCTGATGAGCAGTTCTTC
>NA|TRBV9|NA|TRBJ2-7
CASSVDNSLWGEQYF
TGTGCCAGCAGCGTAGACAACTCTCTGTGGGGAGAGCAGTACTTC
>once|TRBV29-1|TRBD1|TRBJ1-2
CSVPDRAGYTF
TGCAGCGTCCCGGACAGGGCTGGCTACACCTTC
>NA|TRBV4-3|NA|TRBJ2-3
CASSQSGTALSATDTQYF
TGCGCCAGCAGCCAGTCCGGGACGGCGTTATCGGCCACAGATACGCAGTATTTT
>NA|TRBV4-3|NA|TRBJ2-1
CASSQDERSSSYNEQFF
TGCGCCAGCAGCCAAGATGAGCGTTCCAGCTCCTACAATGAGCAGTTCTTC
>NA|TRBV28|NA|TRBJ2-7
CASSLWPREDEQYF
TGTGCCAGCAGTTTATGGCCCAGGGAGGACGAGCAGTACTTC
>NA|TRBV10-2|NA|TRBJ2-7
CASSGGALYYEQYF
TGCGCCAGCAGCGGAGGGGCCCTCTACTACGAGCAGTACTTC
>once|TRBV5-6|NA|TRBJ2-1
CASSSTGYSYNEQFF
TGTGCCAGCAGCTCCACAGGGTACTCCTACAATGAGCAGTTCTTC